The 5 T cell receptor beta chains presented below share a single source sample, sequenced in a study of patients and donors after allogeneic stem cell transplantation. From the RT-PCR reads, TCRdb called clonotypes with MiXCR, one entry per CDR3 protein. The top ten hold under 3.5% of the sample, which has under 200,000 distinct CDR3 sequences, around 28% seen once. The sequencing input was blood, either unsorted or a sorted T cell fraction (not recorded which). Receptor source: a human donor who was either an allogeneic HSCT recipient or a stem cell or donor lymphocyte infusion donor (not recorded which). It is not recorded whose cells these are; they may come from a transplant donor.

The rearrangement joins TRBV19 to TRBJ1-5; 7 bases fit TRBD1. This CDR3 has 14 amino acids. Germline values: CDR1 LNHDA, CDR2 SQIVND (reference sequence). V was pared by 6 bases and J by 5 bases, with 7 bases of the junction left unmatched. In nucleotides, the CDR3 is TGTGCCAGTAGCGCGACAGGGTCCTATCAGCCCCAGCATTTT. Residues: CASSATGSYQPQHF.

This clonotype counts as medium-sized. V is TRBV18 and J is TRBJ1-1; tentatively, D is TRBD1 (5 bases). CDR1 and CDR2 from the germline V gene are KGHSH and LQKENI. CDR3 length: 13 amino acids. V dropped 8 bases and J dropped 1 base, with 11 bases sitting between them. The CDR3 here is CASSLDRNTEAFF. CDR3 DNA sequence: TGTGCCAGCAGCTTAGACAGGAACACTGAAGCTTTCTTT.

This clonotype has more than one count but fewer than ten. The chain links TRBV9 to TRBJ2-5; 11 bases are a match to TRBD2. The CDR3 has 15 residues. The V and J ends lost 4 bases and 5 bases, in that order; junction bases with no gene match: 7. Germline-derived CDR1 and CDR2 are SGDLS and YYNGEE. The CDR3 nucleotides read TGTGCCAGCAGCTCCGGACTAGCGGGCTGGGAGACCCAGTACTTC. Residues: CASSSGLAGWETQYF. The whole variable domain, filled in from reference TRBV9 and TRBJ2-5, reads DSGVTQTPKHLITATGQRVTLRCSPRSGDLSVYWYQQSLDQGLQFLIQYYNGEERAKGNILERFSAQQFPDLHSELNLSSLELGDSALYFCASSSGLAGWETQYFGPGTRLLVL.

This clonotype was picked up a small number of times. The rearrangement links TRBV6-5 to TRBJ2-7, with 8 bases matching TRBD1. This CDR3 contains 15 residues. CDR1 is MNHEY and CDR2 is SVGAGI in the germline V gene. The ends lost 0 bases at V and 4 bases at J; junction bases unmatched: 5. CDR3 protein: CASSYSGQGAYEQYF. In DNA, the CDR3 is TGTGCCAGCAGTTACTCAGGACAGGGTGCTTACGAGCAGTACTTC.

The chain uses TRBV3-1 and TRBJ2-7; either TRBD1 or TRBD2 may fit D (6 bases each). The CDR3 length is 13 residues. V dropped 0 bases and J dropped 11 bases, with 14 bases sitting between them. Germline-derived CDR1 and CDR2 are LGHDT and YNNKEL (reference sequence). DNA of the CDR3: TGTGCCAGCAGCCAAGATGGGGGGCGCTTAAAGTACTTC. Translated, it gives CASSQDGGRLKYF.